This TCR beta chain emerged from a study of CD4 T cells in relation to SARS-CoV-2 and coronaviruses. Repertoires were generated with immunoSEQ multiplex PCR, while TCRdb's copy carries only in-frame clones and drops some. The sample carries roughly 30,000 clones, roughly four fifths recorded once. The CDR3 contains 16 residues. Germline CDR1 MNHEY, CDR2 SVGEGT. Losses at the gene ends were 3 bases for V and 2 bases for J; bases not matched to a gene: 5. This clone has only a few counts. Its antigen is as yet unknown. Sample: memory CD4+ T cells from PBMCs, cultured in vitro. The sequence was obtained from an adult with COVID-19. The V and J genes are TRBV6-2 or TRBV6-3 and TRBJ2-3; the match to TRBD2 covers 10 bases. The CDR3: CASSYAGTSVTDTQYF. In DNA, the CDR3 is TGTGCCAGCAGTTATGCCGGGACTAGCGTCACAGATACGCAGTATTTT.